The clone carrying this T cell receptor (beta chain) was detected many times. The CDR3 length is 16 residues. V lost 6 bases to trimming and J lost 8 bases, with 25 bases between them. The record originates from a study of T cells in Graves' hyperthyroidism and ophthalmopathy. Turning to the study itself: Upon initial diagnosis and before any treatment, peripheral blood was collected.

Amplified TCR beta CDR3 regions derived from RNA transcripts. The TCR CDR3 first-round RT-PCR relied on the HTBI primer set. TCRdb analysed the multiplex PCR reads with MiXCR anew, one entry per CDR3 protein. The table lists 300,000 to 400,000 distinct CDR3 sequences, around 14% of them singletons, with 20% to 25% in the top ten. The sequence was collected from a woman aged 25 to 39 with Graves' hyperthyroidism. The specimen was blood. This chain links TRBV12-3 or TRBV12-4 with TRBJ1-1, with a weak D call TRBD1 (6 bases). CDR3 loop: CASRSDVGTPTSEAFF. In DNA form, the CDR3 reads TGTGCCAGCAGGAGTGACGTCGGGACACCAACCTCGGAAGCTTTCTTT.